The 16 T cell receptor beta chains below were found in one sample sequenced in a study of T cells in localized non-small cell lung cancer. Method: immunoSEQ multiplex PCR; TCRdb's copy keeps in-frame clones and lacks some. The table has 40,000 to 65,000 clones, 70% to 90% seen once. The sequencing used PBMCs, collected before any cancer treatment. Every receptor here comes from a female donor with stage II lung adenocarcinoma.

The gene calls are TRBV4-1 and TRBJ1-1; D is unresolved. The CDR3 totals 14 residues. CDR1 and CDR2 (germline): MGHRA, YSYEKL. With 1 base removed from V and 1 base from J, the gap between germline ends came to 7 bases. The DNA for the CDR3 is TGCGCCAGCAGCCAAGGGGCCGGGAACACTGAAGCTTTCTTT. Translating gives CASSQGAGNTEAFF.

The J gene is TRBJ1-1, the V gene TRBV7-3, with a possible D match to TRBD1 (5 bases). Trimming pared 2 bases from V and 6 bases from J, leaving 10 bases between. This CDR3 region has 13 residues. The germline V gene has CDR1 SGHTA and CDR2 FQGTGA. CDR3 amino acids: CASSLLGDSEAFF. The CDR3 DNA follows: TGTGCCAGCAGCTTATTGGGGGACTCTGAAGCTTTCTTT.

Written as DNA, the CDR3 is TGTGCCAGTAGTAGACAGGGGGCCGATGGCTACACCTTC. The encoded protein is CASSRQGADGYTF. The rearrangement links TRBV19 to TRBJ1-2, with 10 bases aligning to TRBD1. The CDR3 is 13 residues long. Germline V gene sequence: CDR1 LNHDA, CDR2 SQIVND (reference sequence). V lost 4 bases to trimming and J lost 6 bases; unmatched junction nucleotides: 2.

This chain joins TRBV6-6 and TRBJ2-7; TRBD1 matches 8 bases. The CDR3 spans 16 residues. Germline CDR1 reads MNHNY; CDR2 reads SVGAGI (reference sequence). Unmatched junction bases numbered 6, after V lost 2 bases and J lost 0 bases. The CDR3 loop reads CASSYRQGTGSYEQYF. CDR3 DNA: TGTGCCAGCAGTTACAGGCAGGGGACAGGCTCCTACGAGCAGTACTTC.

J is TRBJ1-1 and V is TRBV30, with unresolved D. This CDR3 contains 13 residues. V was shortened by 4 bases and J by 9 bases, with 18 bases between the two germline ends. Germline-derived CDR1 and CDR2 are GTSNPN and SVGIG (reference sequence). For the CDR3, the DNA is TGTGCCTGGATCCCCCCGAGGAGGACCCAAGCTTTCTTT. Amino acids: CAWIPPRRTQAFF.

CDR3: CAWRLGSPLHF. The CDR3 DNA is TGTGCCTGGAGGCTGGGCTCACCCCTCCACTTT. The chain links TRBV30 to TRBJ1-6, with D unresolved. Germline V gene lookup returns CDR1 GTSNPN and CDR2 SVGIG (reference sequence). CDR3 size: 11 residues. Trimming removed 3 bases from V and 10 bases from J, with 7 bases in between.

The chain couples TRBV5-6 to TRBJ2-5; 8 bases fit TRBD1. The CDR3 runs to 15 residues. The germline gives CDR1 SGHDT, CDR2 YYEEEE. V dropped 10 bases and J dropped 2; count of bases not matched to a gene: 13. The CDR3 sequence: CAARPWTGPQETQYF. DNA of the CDR3: TGTGCCGCCAGACCTTGGACAGGGCCACAAGAGACCCAGTACTTC.

The genes are TRBV30 and TRBJ1-5; D uncertain. Germline CDR1 GTSNPN, CDR2 SVGIG (reference sequence). V was shortened by 2 bases and J by 4 bases, with 9 bases between the two germline ends. CDR3 size: 13 residues. CDR3 coding DNA: TGTGCCTGGAGTCTTGAACGGAATCAGCCCCAGCATTTT. Protein product: CAWSLERNQPQHF.

V gene TRBV23-1 combines with J gene TRBJ1-2, with 7 bases lining up with TRBD1. TRBV23-1 has ORF status, its function being uncertain. V trimming: 8 bases; J trimming: 6 bases; junction bases outside the gene matches: 15. CDR3 length: 15 amino acids. The CDR3 region has the DNA TGCGCCAGCCCCGATGAGAGGGGGCGTTTAGATGGCTACACCTTC. This codes for CASPDERGRLDGYTF.

About this clone: Relative to the germline gene, one junction end is altered; a read error may explain this. The V gene is TRBV20-1, the J gene TRBJ1-4; D ambiguous. The CDR3 loop spans 10 amino acids. Germline CDR1 DFQATT, CDR2 SNEGSKA (reference sequence). In nucleotides, the CDR3 is TGCAGTGCTCGAGAGGGCCAAATGTTTTTT. This sequence encodes CSAREGQMFF.

The gene calls are TRBV7-6 and TRBJ2-2; 11 bases are a match to TRBD1. This CDR3 spans 16 amino acids. The germline V gene has CDR1 SGHVS and CDR2 FNYEAQ. V lost 8 bases to trimming and J lost 4 bases; unmatched junction nucleotides: 9. CDR3 nucleotides: TGTGCCAGCCGATCGGACAGGGGGCGCACCACCGGGGAGCTGTTTTTT. Translation gives CASRSDRGRTTGELFF.

In its sample, this clone was seen a few times. The V and J genes are TRBV2 and TRBJ1-2, with 7 bases lining up with TRBD1. Germline assignment: CDR1 SNHLY and CDR2 FYNNEI. CDR3 length: 13 amino acids. Germline trimming cut 6 bases from V and 6 bases from J; bases unmatched to any gene: 7. CDR3 DNA sequence: TGTGCCAGCAGAAACAGGGGAGGGGATGGCTACACCTTC. Its protein is CASRNRGGDGYTF.

The chain couples TRBV11-3 to TRBJ2-7; 7 positions match TRBD1. Per germline, CDR1 SGHNT and CDR2 YENEEA. V lost 5 bases to trimming and J lost 0 bases; unmatched junction nucleotides: 7. The CDR3 has 15 amino acids. The CDR3: CASSRHRGTSYEQYF. CDR3 in DNA: TGTGCCAGCAGCCGGCACAGGGGAACCTCCTACGAGCAGTACTTC. The full variable domain, rest sourced from reference TRBV11-3 and TRBJ2-7, is EAGVVQSPRYKIIEKKQPVAFWCNPISGHNTLYWYLQNLGQGPELLIRYENEEAVDDSQLPKDRFSAERLKGVDSTLKIQPAELGDSAVYLCASSRHRGTSYEQYFGPGTRLTVT.

The chain uses TRBV5-6 and TRBJ2-1; D is possibly TRBD1 (6 bases). The CDR3 runs 14 residues. Germline loops: CDR1 SGHDT, CDR2 YYEEEE. Trimming removed 4 bases at V and 2 bases at J, with 10 bases between. Written as DNA, the CDR3 is TGTGCCAGCAGCCTGACAGGAGCCTACAATGAGCAGTTCTTC. This encodes CASSLTGAYNEQFF.

V and J are TRBV7-3 and TRBJ1-6, with D hard to call. Trimming stripped 1 base from V and 7 bases from J, with 14 bases between. This CDR3 region has 16 residues. Germline CDR1 SGHTA, CDR2 FQGTGA. CDR3: CASSLIEDTRNSPLHF. DNA for the CDR3: TGTGCCAGCAGCTTAATCGAGGATACGAGGAATTCACCCCTCCACTTT.

V usage is TRBV4-1 and J usage is TRBJ1-5; 10 bases are a match to TRBD1. The CDR3 has 16 residues. The junction had 12 bases not matched to a gene; V was cut back by 7 bases and J by 6 bases. Looked up from germline, CDR1 is MGHRA and CDR2 is YSYEKL. The CDR3 coding sequence is TGCGCCAGCACCTTATCCGGCGGGACAGGGGTTCAGCCCCAGCATTTT. This translates into CASTLSGGTGVQPQHF.